This paragraph covers one T cell receptor (beta chain) sequence. Antigen unknown. This sample was taken from a study of T cell responses to AZD1222 COVID-19 vaccine. Findings of the study overall: Donors, mostly white British, included more females; clonal diversity was possibly underestimated. Rises in breadth and depth of Spike-specific TCRs came after two AZD1222 doses. Spike was spanned by vaccine-associated CD4 TCRs, with dominance at 160-218 and 743-854. The study identified only five to seven AZD1222 recipients as seropositive at baseline.

The protocol was immunoSEQ multiplex PCR, while the TCRdb copy is restricted to in-frame clones and leaves out a portion. The sample consists of 130,000 to 150,000 clones, about nine tenths of them appearing once. The V segment lost 4 bases and the J segment 0 bases; nucleotides outside the gene matches: 2. This CDR3 is 15 amino acids long. CDR1 and CDR2 (germline): KGHDR, SFDVKD. This specimen was peripheral blood, taken on day 0 of AZD1222 vaccination. V usage is TRBV24-1 and J usage is TRBJ1-1; 9 bases align to TRBD1. The TCR originated in an adult in good health. CDR3 coding DNA: TGTGCCACCAGTGACCACAGGGGGCTGAACACTGAAGCTTTCTTT. As protein: CATSDHRGLNTEAFF.